This TCR beta chain emerged from a study of beta chain features in type 1 diabetes. Study at large: There was similarity between patients and healthy donors in age, gender and cell yields. Study-wide results and caveats: HLA effects on TCRB rearrangement stayed unresolved here.

On this clone itself: Its cognate antigen is unknown.

The CDR3 consists of 15 residues. V shed 0 bases and J shed 5 bases, with 15 bases lying between them. CDR1 SGDLS and CDR2 YYNGEE come from the germline V gene. Via the markers CD45RO/CCR7/CD25/CD127/CD95/CD27, stem cell-like memory, regulatory, central memory and naive CD4+ cells were sorted. The entirety of the isolated RNA underwent reverse transcription, so expressed TCRB transcripts were sequenced. Roughly 3.6 million reads was the average for naive, central memory and regulatory T cell samples. Sequencing used immunoSEQ multiplex PCR; TCRdb keeps in-frame clones, though not all of them. The sample has about half a million clones, about 10% seen once.

V gene TRBV9 combines with J gene TRBJ2-7; D unclear. Sequences were obtained from naive CD4+ T cells from blood. This receptor was taken from a woman in her late teens or twenties in good health. DNA for the CDR3: TGTGCCAGCAGCGTAGGGAGAGCCCCCGCCCACGAGCAGTACGTC. This codes for CASSVGRAPAHEQYV.